This TCR beta chain was retrieved from a study of T cell responses to AZD1222 COVID-19 vaccine. General observations from the study: Repertoire collection took place solely once the T cell response had peaked.

Concerning this clone: Antigen specificity is unknown.

Germline CDR1 is MNHEY and CDR2 is SVGAGI. CDR3 size: 14 residues. The ends were cut back, 2 bases at V and 3 bases at J, with 10 bases in the middle. Data came from immunoSEQ multiplex PCR; TCRdb stores just in-frame clones and leaves some out. The sample holds about 270,000 clones; 90% to 95% are singletons and the top ten take 0.5% to 0.7%. Sequencing used peripheral blood, obtained 28 days after the second AZD1222 dose. The clonotype was recovered from an adult who received the AZD1222 COVID-19 vaccine. The chain links TRBV6-5 to TRBJ1-1; D possibly corresponds to TRBD1 (5 bases). CDR3 nucleotide sequence: TGTGCCAGCAGTTACGGGGCTGTGGACACTGAAGCTTTCTTT. This encodes CASSYGAVDTEAFF.